This T cell receptor (beta chain) emerged from a study of CD8 T cells in Susac syndrome. Study in general: Patients with Susac syndrome who were sequenced included more than 5 with active disease and eight in remission.

Reverse transcription of roughly 0.5 to 1 ug RNA used random hexamers. Amplification of TCR beta CDR3 across 54 Vbeta and 13 Jbeta was performed with immunoSEQ multiplex PCR. TCRdb called the immunoSEQ multiplex PCR reads again in MiXCR, with one record for every CDR3 protein. This table holds 95,000 to 150,000 distinct CDR3 sequences, around 96% found once. Remarks on this clonotype: One end of the junction varies from germline; a read error may be responsible.

TCR beta sequencing was performed on blood CD8+ and CD4+ T cells. TEMRA cells were enriched by FACS, while CD8+ and CD4+ T cells were obtained through a negative isolation that was performed magnetically. The V gene's germline CDR1 is SNHLY and CDR2 FYNNEI. CDR3 length: 15 residues. The chain is built from TRBV2 and TRBJ1-1; 7 nucleotides line up with TRBD1. Specimen: CD4+ T cells from PBMCs. This sequence originates from a human donor with Susac syndrome. This chain's CDR3 is CASTEETGMNTEAFF. CDR3 DNA: TGTGCCAGCACTGAAGAGACAGGGATGAACACTGAAGCTTTCTTT.